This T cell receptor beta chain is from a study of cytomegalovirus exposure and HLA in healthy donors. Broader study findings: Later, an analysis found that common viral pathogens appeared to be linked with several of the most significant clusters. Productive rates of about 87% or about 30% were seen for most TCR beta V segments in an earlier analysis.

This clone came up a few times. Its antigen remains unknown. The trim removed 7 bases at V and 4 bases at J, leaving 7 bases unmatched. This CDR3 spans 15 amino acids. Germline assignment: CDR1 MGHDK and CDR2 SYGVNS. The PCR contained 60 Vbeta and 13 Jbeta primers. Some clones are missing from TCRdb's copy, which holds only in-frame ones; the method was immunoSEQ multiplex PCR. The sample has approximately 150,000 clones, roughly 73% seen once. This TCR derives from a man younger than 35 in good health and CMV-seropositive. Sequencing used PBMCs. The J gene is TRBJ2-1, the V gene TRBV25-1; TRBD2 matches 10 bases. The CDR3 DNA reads TGTGCCAGCAACAAAGCGGGGGGGACTTACAATGAGCAGTTCTTC. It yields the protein CASNKAGGTYNEQFF.